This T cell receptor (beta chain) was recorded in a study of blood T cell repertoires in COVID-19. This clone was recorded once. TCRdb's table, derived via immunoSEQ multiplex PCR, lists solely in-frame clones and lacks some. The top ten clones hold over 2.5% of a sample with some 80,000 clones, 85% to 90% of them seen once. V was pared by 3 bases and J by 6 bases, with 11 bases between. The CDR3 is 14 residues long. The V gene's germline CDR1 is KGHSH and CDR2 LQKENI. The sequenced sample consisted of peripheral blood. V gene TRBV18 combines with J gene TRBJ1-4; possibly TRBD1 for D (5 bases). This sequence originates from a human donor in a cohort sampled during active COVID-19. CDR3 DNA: TGTGCCAGCTCACCCCCGGGGGAAGATGAAAAACTGTTTTTT. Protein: CASSPPGEDEKLFF.